What follows describes a single T cell receptor (beta chain). The target antigen is unknown. The read terminates 3 residues before the CDR3 end, so the remaining end is supplied by the germline J gene. Trimming removed 8 bases from V and 2 bases from J, with 15 bases in between. This CDR3 region has 14 residues. Germline V gene lookup returns CDR1 KGHSH and CDR2 LQKENI. The data stem from a study of T cell clonality in common variable immunodeficiency. Equal genomic DNA amounts from CVID and control samples were sequenced. TCRdb keeps only in-frame clones here, not all; method: immunoSEQ multiplex PCR. Recorded here are under 60,000 clones, with no singletons, and the ten leading clones hold around 3.7%. Study-level points and caveats: T cell subpopulation sequencing would be needed to explain CVID clonality. Compared with healthy controls, CVID subjects showed increased TCRbeta clonality, mostly in about a third.

The sequence was collected from a person aged 18 to 75 in good health. Sequences were obtained from peripheral blood mononuclear cells. The chain links TRBV18 to TRBJ1-1; D might be TRBD1 (6 bases). The chain's CDR3 is CASTLQGSNTEAFF. The covered CDR3 bases are TGTGCCAGCACATTACAGGGAAGTAACACTGAA.